Sequencing of this TCR beta chain was carried out in a study of siplizumab effects on memory and regulatory T cells. With 1 base removed from V and 2 bases from J, the gap between germline ends came to 12 bases. Germline V gives CDR1 SEHNR, CDR2 FQNEAQ (reference sequence). CDR3 size: 16 residues. Whole-study results and caveats: To unstimulated subsets, only a minor fraction of alloreactive clones could be mapped.

The table came from immunoSEQ multiplex PCR; TCRdb's copy has only in-frame clones and leaves some out. The profile shows tens of thousands of clones, roughly 80% of them singletons. Remarks on this clone: The antigen is not known.

The source of this sequence is a human donor in good health. The chain carries TRBV7-9 and TRBJ1-5; D is unclear. The sequenced sample was memory CD4+ T cells sorted from blood. The DNA for the CDR3 is TGTGCCAGCAGCTTAGACCGGGGAGGTGGCAATCAGCCCCAGCATTTT. This translates into CASSLDRGGGNQPQHF.